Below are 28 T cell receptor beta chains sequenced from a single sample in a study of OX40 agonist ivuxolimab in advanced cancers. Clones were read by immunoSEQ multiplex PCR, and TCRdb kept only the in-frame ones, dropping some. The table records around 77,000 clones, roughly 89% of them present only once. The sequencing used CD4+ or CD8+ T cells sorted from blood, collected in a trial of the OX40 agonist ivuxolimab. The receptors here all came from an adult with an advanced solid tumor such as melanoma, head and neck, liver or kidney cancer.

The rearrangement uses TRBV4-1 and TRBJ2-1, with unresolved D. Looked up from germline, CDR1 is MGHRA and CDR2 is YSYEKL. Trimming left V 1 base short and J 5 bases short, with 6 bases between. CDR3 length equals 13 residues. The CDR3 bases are TGCGCCAGCAGCCAAGGAAGTGACAATGAGCAGTTCTTC. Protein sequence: CASSQGSDNEQFF.

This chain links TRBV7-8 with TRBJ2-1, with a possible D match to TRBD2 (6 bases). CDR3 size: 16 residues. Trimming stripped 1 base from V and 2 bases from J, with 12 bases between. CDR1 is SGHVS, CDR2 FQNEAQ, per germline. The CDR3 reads CASSLGREKTYNEQFF. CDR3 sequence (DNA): TGTGCCAGCAGCTTAGGGAGGGAGAAGACCTACAATGAGCAGTTCTTC.

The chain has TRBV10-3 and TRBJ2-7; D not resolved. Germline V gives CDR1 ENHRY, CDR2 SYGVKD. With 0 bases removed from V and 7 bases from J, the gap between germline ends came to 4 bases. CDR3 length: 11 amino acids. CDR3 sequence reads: CAISESGEQYF. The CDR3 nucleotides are TGTGCCATCAGTGAGTCGGGAGAGCAGTACTTC.

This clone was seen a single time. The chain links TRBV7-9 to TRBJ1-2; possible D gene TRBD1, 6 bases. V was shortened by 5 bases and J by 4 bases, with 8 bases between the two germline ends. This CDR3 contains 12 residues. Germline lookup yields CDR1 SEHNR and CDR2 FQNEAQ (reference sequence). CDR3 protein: CASSQQGYGYTF. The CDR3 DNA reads TGTGCCAGCAGCCAACAGGGCTATGGCTACACCTTC.

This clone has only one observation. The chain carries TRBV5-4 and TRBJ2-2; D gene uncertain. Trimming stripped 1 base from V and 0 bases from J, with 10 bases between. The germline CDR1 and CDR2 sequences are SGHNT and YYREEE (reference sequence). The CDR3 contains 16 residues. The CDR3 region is CASSLLITANTGELFF. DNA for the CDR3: TGTGCCAGCAGCTTGCTTATTACAGCGAACACCGGGGAGCTGTTTTTT.

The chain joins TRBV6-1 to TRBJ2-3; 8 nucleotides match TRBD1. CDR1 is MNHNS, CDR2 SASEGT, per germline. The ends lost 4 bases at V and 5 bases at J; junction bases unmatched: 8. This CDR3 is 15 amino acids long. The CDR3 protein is CASSGQGMSGDTQYF. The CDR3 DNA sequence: TGTGCCAGCAGTGGACAGGGGATGAGTGGAGATACGCAGTATTTT.

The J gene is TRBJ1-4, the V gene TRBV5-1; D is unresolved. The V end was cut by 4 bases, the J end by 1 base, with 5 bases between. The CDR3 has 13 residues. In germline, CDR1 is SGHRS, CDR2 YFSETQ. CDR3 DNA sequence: TGCGCCAGCAGCAAGGGAACTAATGAAAAACTGTTTTTT. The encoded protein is CASSKGTNEKLFF.

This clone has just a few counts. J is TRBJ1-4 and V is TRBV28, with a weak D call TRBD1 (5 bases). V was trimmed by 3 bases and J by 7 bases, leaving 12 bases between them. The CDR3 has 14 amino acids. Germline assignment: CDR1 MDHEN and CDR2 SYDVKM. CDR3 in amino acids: CASSLVGGAEKLFF. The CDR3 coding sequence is TGTGCCAGCAGTTTGGTGGGAGGGGCTGAAAAACTGTTTTTT.

CDR3 in DNA: TGTGCCAGCAGCTTTCTCGGGGGGAGAGGAAACACCATATATTTT. Translating gives CASSFLGGRGNTIYF. The gene calls are TRBV5-8 and TRBJ1-3; maybe TRBD1 (5 bases). CDR1 is SGHTS, CDR2 YDEGEE, per germline. Between the trimmed V and J ends, which lost 2 bases and 4 bases, there was a span of 13 bases. The CDR3 has 15 amino acids.

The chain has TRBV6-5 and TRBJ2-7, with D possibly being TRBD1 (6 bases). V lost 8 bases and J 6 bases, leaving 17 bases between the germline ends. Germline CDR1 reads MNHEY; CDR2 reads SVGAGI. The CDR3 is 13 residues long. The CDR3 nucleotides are TGTGCCAGCCATTCGGGACACCACGGCGAGCAGTACTTC. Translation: CASHSGHHGEQYF.

CDR3 protein: CASTRGAGTYEQYF. As DNA, the CDR3 is TGCGCCAGCACCCGAGGAGCGGGGACCTACGAGCAGTACTTC. The chain combines TRBV5-1 with TRBJ2-7, with 7 nucleotides matching TRBD2. The CDR3 spans 14 residues. The trim removed 6 bases at V and 2 bases at J, leaving 8 bases unmatched. Germline CDR1 is SGHRS and CDR2 is YFSETQ.

In nucleotides, the CDR3 is TGTGCCAGCAGTTTGGACAGCAACGCTGAAGCTTTCTTT. Encoded protein: CASSLDSNAEAFF. The chain joins TRBV2 to TRBJ1-1, with D perhaps matching TRBD1 (6 bases). V shed 5 bases and J shed 6 bases, with 13 bases lying between them. The CDR3 covers 13 residues. Germline V gene sequence: CDR1 SNHLY, CDR2 FYNNEI.

CDR3: CASSEGGLGEKLFF. In nucleotides, the CDR3 is TGTGCCAGCAGCGAAGGGGGGCTGGGTGAAAAACTGTTTTTT. The V gene is TRBV5-8, the J gene TRBJ1-4, with D maybe TRBD1 (6 bases). The CDR3 covers 14 residues. V was trimmed by 4 bases and J by 7 bases, leaving 14 bases between them. Germline CDR1 and CDR2: SGHTS and YDEGEE.

The CDR3 spells CASTVQGQPQHF. In DNA form, the CDR3 reads TGTGCCAGTACAGTACAGGGTCAGCCCCAGCATTTT. The chain combines TRBV19 with TRBJ1-5; a possible D gene is TRBD1 (6 bases). Germline values: CDR1 LNHDA, CDR2 SQIVND (reference sequence). CDR3 size: 12 residues. The V end was cut by 7 bases, the J end by 6 bases, with 10 bases between.

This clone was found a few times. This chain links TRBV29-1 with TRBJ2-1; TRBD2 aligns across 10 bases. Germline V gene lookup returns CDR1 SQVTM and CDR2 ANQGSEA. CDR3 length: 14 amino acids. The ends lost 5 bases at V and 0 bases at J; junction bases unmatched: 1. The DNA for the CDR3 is TGCAGCGTTATAGCGGGGGGCTCCTACAATGAGCAGTTCTTC. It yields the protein CSVIAGGSYNEQFF.

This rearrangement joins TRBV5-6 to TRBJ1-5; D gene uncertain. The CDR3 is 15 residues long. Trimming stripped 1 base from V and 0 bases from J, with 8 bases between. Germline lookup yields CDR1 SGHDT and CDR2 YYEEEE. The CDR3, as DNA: TGTGCCAGCAGCTTGTCTCCGTATAGCAATCAGCCCCAGCATTTT. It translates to CASSLSPYSNQPQHF. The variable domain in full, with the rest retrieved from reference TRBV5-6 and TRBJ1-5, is DAGVTQSPTHLIKTRGQQVTLRCSPKSGHDTVSWYQQALGQGPQFIFQYYEEEERQRGNFPDRFSGHQFPNYSSELNVNALLLGDSALYLCASSLSPYSNQPQHFGDGTRLSIL.

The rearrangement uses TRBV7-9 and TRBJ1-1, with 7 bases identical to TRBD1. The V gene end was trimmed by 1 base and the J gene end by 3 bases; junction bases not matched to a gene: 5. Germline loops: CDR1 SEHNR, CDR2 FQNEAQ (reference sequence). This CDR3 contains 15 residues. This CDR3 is CASSLVGQGDTEAFF. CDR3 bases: TGTGCCAGCAGCTTAGTAGGCCAGGGGGACACTGAAGCTTTCTTT.

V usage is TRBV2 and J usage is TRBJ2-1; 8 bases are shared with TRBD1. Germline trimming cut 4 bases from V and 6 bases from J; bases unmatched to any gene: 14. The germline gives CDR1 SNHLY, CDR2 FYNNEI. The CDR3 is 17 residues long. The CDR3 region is CASSVGQGATRLNEQFF. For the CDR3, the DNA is TGTGCCAGCAGTGTCGGGCAGGGGGCCACGCGCCTCAATGAGCAGTTCTTC.

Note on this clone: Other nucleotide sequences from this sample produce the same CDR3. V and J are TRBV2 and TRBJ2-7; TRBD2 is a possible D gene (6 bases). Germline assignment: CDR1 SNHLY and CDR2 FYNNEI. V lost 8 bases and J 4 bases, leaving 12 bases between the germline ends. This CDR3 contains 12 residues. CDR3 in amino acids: CASRGDLYEQYF. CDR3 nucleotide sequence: TGTGCCAGCCGCGGGGACCTGTACGAGCAGTACTTC.

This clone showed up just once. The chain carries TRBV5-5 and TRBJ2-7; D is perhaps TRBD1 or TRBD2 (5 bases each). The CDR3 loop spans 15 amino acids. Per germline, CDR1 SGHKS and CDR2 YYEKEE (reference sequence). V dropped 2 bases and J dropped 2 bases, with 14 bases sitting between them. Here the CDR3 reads CASSFVGGPTYEQYF. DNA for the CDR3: TGTGCCAGCAGCTTCGTTGGGGGACCTACCTACGAGCAGTACTTC.

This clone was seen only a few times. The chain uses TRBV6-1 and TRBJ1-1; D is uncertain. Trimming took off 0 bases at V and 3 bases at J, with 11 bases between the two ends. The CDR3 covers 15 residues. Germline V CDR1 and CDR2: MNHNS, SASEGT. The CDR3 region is CASSEAINWDTEAFF. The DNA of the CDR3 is TGTGCCAGCAGTGAAGCGATTAACTGGGACACTGAAGCTTTCTTT.

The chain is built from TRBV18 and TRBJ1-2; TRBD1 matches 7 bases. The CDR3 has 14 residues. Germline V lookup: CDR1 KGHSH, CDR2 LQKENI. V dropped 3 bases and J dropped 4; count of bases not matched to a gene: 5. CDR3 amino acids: CASSPTGVPYGYTF. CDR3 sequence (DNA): TGTGCCAGCTCACCTACAGGGGTCCCCTATGGCTACACCTTC.

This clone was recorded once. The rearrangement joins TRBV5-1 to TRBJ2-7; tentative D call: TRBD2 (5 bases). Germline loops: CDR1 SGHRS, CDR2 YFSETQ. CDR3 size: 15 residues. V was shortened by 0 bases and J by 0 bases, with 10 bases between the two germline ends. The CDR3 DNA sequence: TGCGCCAGCAGCTTGGGAGGGAGTTACTCCTACGAGCAGTACTTC. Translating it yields CASSLGGSYSYEQYF.

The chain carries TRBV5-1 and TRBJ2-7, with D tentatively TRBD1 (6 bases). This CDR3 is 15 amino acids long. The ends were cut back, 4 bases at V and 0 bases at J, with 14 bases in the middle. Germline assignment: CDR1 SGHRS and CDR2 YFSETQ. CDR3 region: CASSPGDASSYEQYF. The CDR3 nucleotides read TGCGCCAGCAGCCCAGGGGATGCGAGCTCCTACGAGCAGTACTTC.

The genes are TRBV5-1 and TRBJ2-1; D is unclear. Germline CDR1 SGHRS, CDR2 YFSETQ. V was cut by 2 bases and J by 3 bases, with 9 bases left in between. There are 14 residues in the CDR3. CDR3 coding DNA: TGCGCCAGCAGCTTTAGTAGGGTCTACAATGAGCAGTTCTTC. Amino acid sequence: CASSFSRVYNEQFF.

CDR3 amino acids: CASRGGADTIYF. In nucleotides, the CDR3 is TGTGCCAGCAGGGGGGGCGCGGACACCATATATTTT. V and J are TRBV2 and TRBJ1-3; D may be TRBD1 (6 bases). CDR1 SNHLY and CDR2 FYNNEI come from the germline V gene. CDR3 length equals 12 residues. Between the trimmed V and J ends, which lost 6 bases and 8 bases, there was a span of 11 bases.

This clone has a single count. CDR3: CASTQPRPSGSTDTQYF. The CDR3 region has the DNA TGTGCCAGCACCCAACCCCGCCCTAGCGGAAGCACAGATACGCAGTATTTT. The J gene is TRBJ2-3, the V gene TRBV28; 7 positions agree with TRBD2. The CDR3 length is 17 residues. V shed 7 bases and J 0 bases; nucleotides not matched to a gene: 13. The germline V gene has CDR1 MDHEN and CDR2 SYDVKM.

CDR3 sequence (DNA): TGTGCCTGGAGTGGGGGTTACGAGCAGTACTTC. It encodes CAWSGGYEQYF. The chain combines TRBV30 with TRBJ2-7; no clear D. The CDR3 has 11 residues. Germline V gene lookup returns CDR1 GTSNPN and CDR2 SVGIG (reference sequence). Trimming shortened V by 1 base and J by 4 bases, and 5 bases separated the two germline ends.